This entry concerns a single TCR beta chain. This sample stems from a study of Tregs in tolerant kidney transplant recipients. Using immunoSEQ multiplex PCR, the repertoire was profiled, and TCRdb retains in-frame clones only, with some absent. The profile shows roughly 66,000 clones, roughly 90% of them singletons. The source of this sequence is a human donor who received a combined kidney and bone marrow transplant. Sequencing was performed on CD8+ T cells from blood, taken before the transplant.

CDR3 region: CAIPTGTGDNYGYTF. The CDR3 DNA reads TGTGCCATTCCTACCGGGACAGGCGATAACTATGGCTACACCTTC. The chain is built from TRBV10-3 and TRBJ1-2; the match to TRBD1 covers 8 bases. This CDR3 has 15 amino acids. Germline CDR1 ENHRY, CDR2 SYGVKD. V shed 9 bases, J shed 1 base, and the junction held 10 bases outside the gene matches.